The rows below give T cell receptor beta chains drawn from one sample of a study of radiotherapy plus CTLA-4 blockade in lung cancer. TCRdb's table, derived via immunoSEQ multiplex PCR, lists solely in-frame clones and lacks some. The repertoire holds around 85,000 clones, with approximately 84% as singletons. The sample consisted of peripheral blood, taken from a patient treated with radiotherapy plus ipilimumab. The source of these receptors is a human donor with non-small cell lung cancer who had a partial response to radiotherapy plus ipilimumab. CDR3s include the opening cysteine and the closing phenylalanine or tryptophan. Each record gives: D gene, J gene, clone size, V gene, CDR3 DNA, CDR3 protein. The D gene is left open where the match is weak. A row's size may be missing; if present it is once, few, many or a size class.

.	TRBJ2-7	.	TRBV2	TGCGCCCGCAGCGCGACCTACGAGCAGTACTTC	CARSATYEQYF
.	TRBJ1-1	.	TRBV19	TGTGCCAGTAGTAGCCAGGACAGGAACACTGAAGCTTTCTTT	CASSSQDRNTEAFF
TRBD2	TRBJ2-1	.	TRBV6-4	TGTGCCAGCAGTGACCCTAGCGGGAGTAGCAATGAGCAGTTCTTC	CASSDPSGSSNEQFF
TRBD2	TRBJ2-1	.	TRBV11-2	TGTGCCAGCAGCTCCGGGCGGCTAGCGGGGGGCAATGAGCAGTTCTTC	CASSSGRLAGGNEQFF
TRBD1	TRBJ2-7	.	TRBV18	TGTGCCAGCTCACCAGTGGGGACAGGGCACCTCGAGCAGTACTTC	CASSPVGTGHLEQYF
TRBD1	TRBJ1-2	.	TRBV29-1	TGCAGCGTGGGGACAGGGGAGGGCTATGGCTACACCTTC	CSVGTGEGYGYTF
.	TRBJ2-5	.	TRBV23-1	TGCGCCAGCAGTCACTCACCCCCGTCCGACAGGCAGAAAGAGACCCAGTACTTC	CASSHSPPSDRQKETQYF
TRBD1	TRBJ1-1	.	TRBV5-8	TGTGCCAGCAGCCGCATACCGGGACAGGGGGTTGAGAACACTGAAGCTTTCTTT	CASSRIPGQGVENTEAFF
.	TRBJ2-4	few	TRBV6-5	TGTGCCAGCAGTTACTCGGCTAGCGTTGAAAACATTCAGTACTTC	CASSYSASVENIQYF
.	TRBJ1-6	.	TRBV7-9	TGTGCCAGCAGCTTAGATGCTATCGCGTCCCTCCACTTT	CASSLDAIASLHF
.	TRBJ2-7	.	TRBV11-2	TGTGCCAGCAGCTTAGCAGGGTCCTACGAGCAGTACTTC	CASSLAGSYEQYF
TRBD2	TRBJ2-5	.	TRBV6-1	TGTGCCAGCAGTGCGACTAGCGGGAAAGAGACCCAGTACTTC	CASSATSGKETQYF
.	TRBJ1-2	.	TRBV6-1	TGTGCCAGCAGTGAAACCGGGACAAACACCGGCGGCTACACCTTC	CASSETGTNTGGYTF
.	TRBJ2-1	.	TRBV7-7	TGTGCTAGCAGCGCTGGACAGTTCTCCTACAATGAGCAGTTCTTC	CASSAGQFSYNEQFF
TRBD1	TRBJ2-7	.	TRBV28	TGTGCCAGCAGTGGGGACAGCAAATACGAGCAGTACTTC	CASSGDSKYEQYF
TRBD2	TRBJ2-5	.	TRBV7-9	TGTGCCAGCAGCTTACCATTACTAGCGGAGACCCAGTACTTC	CASSLPLLAETQYF
.	TRBJ2-1	once	TRBV19	TGTGCCAGTAGTATAGATACGCTAACTCCCAACAATGAGCAGTTCTTC	CASSIDTLTPNNEQFF
TRBD1	TRBJ1-5	.	TRBV19	TGTGCCAGTAGTACCGGGACAGGTAGCAATCAGCCCCAGCATTTT	CASSTGTGSNQPQHF
TRBD2	TRBJ2-5	.	TRBV29-1	TGCAGCGTCCCGACTAGCGGGGCCGGGAAGGAGACCCAGTACTTC	CSVPTSGAGKETQYF
TRBD1	TRBJ2-1	.	TRBV28	TGTGCCAGCAGTTCTTCCGGGACAGGAAACAATGAGCAGTTCTTC	CASSSSGTGNNEQFF
TRBD1	TRBJ1-4	.	TRBV9	TGTGCCAGCAGCCTCGCCGGACAGGGTGATGAAAAACTGTTTTTT	CASSLAGQGDEKLFF
.	TRBJ2-1	.	TRBV11-2	TGTGCCAGCAGCTTAGATCGGTGGGGAGGTATCCCCTACAATGAGCAGTTCTTC	CASSLDRWGGIPYNEQFF
.	TRBJ2-2	.	TRBV19	TGTGCCAGTATAAAATTCGGGGCGAACACCGGGGAGCTGTTTTTT	CASIKFGANTGELFF
TRBD1	TRBJ1-3	.	TRBV6-1	TGTGCCAGCAGAACAGGGGGCGATGGTGCCATATATTTT	CASRTGGDGAIYF
.	TRBJ2-5	.	TRBV7-2	TGTGCCAGCAGCTTACGTGGTGTAGGAGATTTTATAGAGACCCAGTACTTC	CASSLRGVGDFIETQYF
TRBD2	TRBJ2-3	.	TRBV19	TGTGCCAGTAGTATAGCCGGGACTAGCGGGAGTTTCACAGATACGCAGTATTTT	CASSIAGTSGSFTDTQYF
.	TRBJ2-2	.	TRBV5-4	TGTGCCAGCAGCCAAGGACTGGGAAACACCGGGGAGCTGTTTTTT	CASSQGLGNTGELFF
.	TRBJ2-1	once	TRBV7-9	TGTGCCAGCAGCCCCCCGGAGTTAGCGGCAATATTTTACAATGAGCAGTTCTTC	CASSPPELAAIFYNEQFF
.	TRBJ2-2	.	TRBV7-9	TGTGCCAGCAGCTTAAGGACACCGAACACCGGGGAGCTGTTTTTT	CASSLRTPNTGELFF
TRBD1	TRBJ1-5	.	TRBV19	TGTGCCAGTAGTATAACCGGGACAGGGGGCAATCAGCCCCAGCATTTT	CASSITGTGGNQPQHF
.	TRBJ2-3	.	TRBV18	TGTGCCAGCTCACCGTCACGATCAGGAGATACGCAGTATTTT	CASSPSRSGDTQYF
TRBD2	TRBJ2-5	.	TRBV5-4	TGTGCCAGCAGCTTGCCCAGCGGGAGATTCGGAGAGACCCAGTACTTC	CASSLPSGRFGETQYF
.	TRBJ2-2	.	TRBV6-4	TGTGCCAGCAGTATTAGCGGGAACACCGGGGAGCTGTTTTTT	CASSISGNTGELFF
.	TRBJ1-2	.	TRBV28	TGTGCCAGCAGTAGCGGAGGGGTCTCTGGCTACACCTTC	CASSSGGVSGYTF
.	TRBJ1-1	few	TRBV10-3	TGTGCCATCAGTGAGTCGATGGGGGGGACTGAAGCTTTCTTT	CAISESMGGTEAFF
.	TRBJ1-3	.	TRBV6-5	TGTGCCAGCAGGTCCGACAAGACCTCTGGAAACACCATATATTTT	CASRSDKTSGNTIYF
TRBD2	TRBJ2-1	.	TRBV27	TGTGCCAGCAGTCCTTGGACTAGCGGGACTAACAATGAGCAGTTCTTC	CASSPWTSGTNNEQFF
.	TRBJ1-1	.	TRBV19	TGTGCCAGTACCTCAGTGTGGGGCTGGGACACTGAAGCTTTCTTT	CASTSVWGWDTEAFF
.	TRBJ1-6	.	TRBV5-1	TGCGCCAGCAGCCCGGTAGAGGGTGTCGGATCACCCCTCCACTTT	CASSPVEGVGSPLHF
.	TRBJ1-2	.	TRBV7-2	TGTGCCAGCAGCTCTTCGGTACAGGGAATAGTCGGCTATGGCTACACCTTC	CASSSSVQGIVGYGYTF
TRBD2	TRBJ2-7	.	TRBV7-2	TGTGCCAGCACCTCGCGGGCTGCGGGGGCCTACGAGCAGTACTTC	CASTSRAAGAYEQYF
TRBD2	TRBJ2-7	.	TRBV5-4	TGTGCCAGCAGCTTGGGGGCTCCGGGACTAGCCTACGAGCAGTACTTC	CASSLGAPGLAYEQYF
TRBD2	TRBJ2-5	.	TRBV19	TGTGCCAGTAGTTCCACTAGCGGGAGGAACAATCCTTTCCAAGAGACCCAGTACTTC	CASSSTSGRNNPFQETQYF
.	TRBJ1-6	.	TRBV5-4	TGTGCCAGCTCGCCGAATAGGGGTGATTCACCCCTCCACTTT	CASSPNRGDSPLHF
.	TRBJ2-3	.	TRBV2	TGTGCCAGTACACAGTCGGATACGCAGTATTTT	CASTQSDTQYF
TRBD1	TRBJ1-6	.	TRBV7-9	TGTGCCAGCAGCCCGCCGGGACAGGGGAATTCACCCCTCCACTTT	CASSPPGQGNSPLHF
TRBD1	TRBJ2-6	once	TRBV23-1	TGCGCCAGCAGTGTACCCGAGGACAGGAGGACCCTCTCTGGGGCCAACGTCCTGACTTTC	CASSVPEDRRTLSGANVLTF
TRBD2	TRBJ2-5	.	TRBV30	TGTGCCTGGTCCACTGTGGCGGGAGGTGAGACCCAGTACTTC	CAWSTVAGGETQYF
TRBD1	TRBJ2-7	.	TRBV7-9	TGTGCCAGCAGCCACGACCGGGACAGGGCATCCTACGAGCAGTACTTC	CASSHDRDRASYEQYF
.	TRBJ2-3	.	TRBV5-1	TGCGCCAGCAGTCCTGACGGGACAGATACGCAGTATTTT	CASSPDGTDTQYF
.	TRBJ1-5	.	TRBV6-1	TGTGCCAGCAGGCAGGGAACAGGCAATCAGCCCCAGCATTTT	CASRQGTGNQPQHF
.	TRBJ2-3	.	TRBV28	TGTGCCAGCACCACAGGAGATACGCAGTATTTT	CASTTGDTQYF
TRBD1	TRBJ1-1	.	TRBV4-1	TGCGCCAGCAGTCTTACAGGGGGCGCGGGCACTGAAGCTTTCTTT	CASSLTGGAGTEAFF
TRBD1	TRBJ1-2	.	TRBV11-2	TGTGCCAGCATCCATGGACAGGGGCGTTTAGACGATGGCTACACCTTC	CASIHGQGRLDDGYTF
TRBD2	TRBJ2-1	.	TRBV10-3	TGTGCCATCAGGGGACTAACCGACGGTAGCTCCTACAATGAGCAGTTCTTC	CAIRGLTDGSSYNEQFF
.	TRBJ1-2	.	TRBV27	.	CASSSGQGNYGYTF
.	TRBJ2-5	.	TRBV2	TGTGCCAGCGTGAGGGAACCCCAAGAGACCCAGTACTTC	CASVREPQETQYF
TRBD1	TRBJ2-1	.	TRBV6-5	TGTGCCAGCAGGCCGCCGGGACAGGGGATGATCTTC	CASRPPGQGMIF
.	TRBJ2-5	.	TRBV7-2	TGTGCCAGCAGCTTAAAGAGCGGAGCTATTACGGAGACCCAGTACTTC	CASSLKSGAITETQYF
TRBD2	TRBJ2-7	.	TRBV2	TGTGCCAGCAGGGGAGGACTAGCGGGAACCTACGAGCAGTACTTC	CASRGGLAGTYEQYF